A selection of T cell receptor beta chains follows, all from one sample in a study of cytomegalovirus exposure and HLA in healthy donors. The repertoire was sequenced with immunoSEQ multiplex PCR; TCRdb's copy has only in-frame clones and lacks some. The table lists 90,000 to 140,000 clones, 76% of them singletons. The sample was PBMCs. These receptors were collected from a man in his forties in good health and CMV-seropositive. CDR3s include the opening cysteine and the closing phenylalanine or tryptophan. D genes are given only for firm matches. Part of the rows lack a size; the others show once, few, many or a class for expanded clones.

TGTGCCAGCAGAGTGAATTATGACAGGGTTTCGAGGACTGAAGCTTTCTTT	CASRVNYDRVSRTEAFF	TRBV11-2	.	TRBJ1-1	TRBD1
TGTGCCAGTAGCCCAGGACTAGCTCTCGAGCAGTACTTC	CASSPGLALEQYF	TRBV19	.	TRBJ2-7	TRBD2
TGTGCCAGCAGTTTAAGGCGCGCTAGCGGGGGCACAGATACGCAGTATTTT	CASSLRRASGGTDTQYF	TRBV27	.	TRBJ2-3	TRBD2
TGTGCCAGCGCTGTTACTAGACAAGAGACCCAGTACTTC	CASAVTRQETQYF	TRBV2	.	TRBJ2-5	.
TGTGCCAGCAGTTTAAAACAGGGGCGCAATCAGCCCCAGCATTTT	CASSLKQGRNQPQHF	TRBV28	.	TRBJ1-5	TRBD1
TGTGCCAGCAGCTCGGGACTAGCGGGGGCCAGGGATGAGCAGTTCTTC	CASSSGLAGARDEQFF	TRBV13	.	TRBJ2-1	TRBD2
TGTGCCAGCAGCCTCCTTGGGACTAGCGGCACCTACGAGCAGTACTTC	CASSLLGTSGTYEQYF	TRBV13	.	TRBJ2-7	TRBD2
TGCGCCAGCAGCCAAGCGCTGACAGATGAAGCTTTCTTT	CASSQALTDEAFF	TRBV4-3	.	TRBJ1-1	.
TGCGCCAGCAGCCCAGAATGGGGGGAGCTGTTTTTC	CASSPEWGELFF	TRBV4-1	.	TRBJ2-2	.
TGTGCCTGGAGTGGGGGCCAGGGGTGGTTCGAGCAGTACTTC	CAWSGGQGWFEQYF	TRBV30	.	TRBJ2-7	.
TGTGCCAGCACACCCCCGGGACAGGCCTACGAGCAGTACTTC	CASTPPGQAYEQYF	TRBV11-3	.	TRBJ2-7	TRBD1
TGTGCCAGCAGCTTAGATGTGGGAGCCGAGCAGTACTTC	CASSLDVGAEQYF	TRBV7-9	few	TRBJ2-7	.
TGTGCCAGCAGCTTGGACGATCCCAGGCCTAATTCACCCCTCCACTTT	CASSLDDPRPNSPLHF	TRBV5-5	.	TRBJ1-6	.
TGTGCCAGCAGCTTATTCCTGCGGGGGGCGAACCGTGAAGCTTTCTTT	CASSLFLRGANREAFF	TRBV7-8	once	TRBJ1-1	.
TGTGCCACCAGCAGGGGACTAGCGGGAGGAACTGATACGCAGTATTTT	CATSRGLAGGTDTQYF	TRBV15	.	TRBJ2-3	TRBD2
TGTGCCAGCAGTTCCCCGACAGTTACCAATGAAAAACTGTTTTTT	CASSSPTVTNEKLFF	TRBV28	once	TRBJ1-4	.
TGTGCCGCCCTCGTCGGGCCTAGCGGCGAGCAGTACTTC	CAALVGPSGEQYF	TRBV28	.	TRBJ2-7	TRBD2
TGTGCCAGTAGTATGAGAAGGCGGGGTGGAGGGAATGAGCAGTTCTTC	CASSMRRRGGGNEQFF	TRBV19	.	TRBJ2-1	.
TGCGCCAGCAGCCAAGATTCCGGGACTTTTCTCCCGAGCTCCTACAATGAGCAGTTCTTC	CASSQDSGTFLPSSYNEQFF	TRBV4-1	.	TRBJ2-1	.
TGTGCCAGCAGTACCGGGACAGGGAATGAGCAGTTCTTC	CASSTGTGNEQFF	TRBV6-1	few	TRBJ2-1	TRBD1
TGCGCCAGCAGCCCTAGGCAGTCAAACATTCAGTACTTC	CASSPRQSNIQYF	TRBV4-1	.	TRBJ2-4	.
TGTGCCAGCTCACCCGACAGGCGAAATACCTACGAGCAGTACTTC	CASSPDRRNTYEQYF	TRBV18	.	TRBJ2-7	.
TGTGCCAGCAGCCAGGGCAGGAACACTGAAGCTTTCTTT	CASSQGRNTEAFF	TRBV4-2	.	TRBJ1-1	.
TGTGCCAGCAGGACCGCCGACAAGAGGGATCGTAAGGAGACCCAGTACTTC	CASRTADKRDRKETQYF	TRBV14	.	TRBJ2-5	.
TGTGCCAGCAATCCACAGGGGGCGGGCTACGAGCAGTACTTC	CASNPQGAGYEQYF	TRBV21-1	.	TRBJ2-7	.
TGTGCCAGCAGCTCACAGGGTACGCCGAATGAAAAACTGTTTTTT	CASSSQGTPNEKLFF	TRBV5-8	.	TRBJ1-4	.
TGTGCCACCAGGGCAGGGAGGTACACCGGGGAGCTGTTTTTT	CATRAGRYTGELFF	TRBV15	.	TRBJ2-2	.
TGTGCCAGCAGTTCGACAGGGGCTGGGGCCAACGTCCTGACTTTC	CASSSTGAGANVLTF	TRBV6-5	.	TRBJ2-6	TRBD1
TGTGCCAGCAGCGTACAACAGGGTGGCAATTCACCCCTCCACTTT	CASSVQQGGNSPLHF	TRBV9	.	TRBJ1-6	.
TGTGCCAGCAGCTTACCGGGGACTAGCGTGTTCTTC	CASSLPGTSVFF	TRBV7-3	once	TRBJ2-1	TRBD2
TGTGCCAGTAGTATGACTCTCTATGGCTACACCTTC	CASSMTLYGYTF	TRBV19	few	TRBJ1-2	.
TGTGCCAGCAGGCACGAGGTTAGGGGCGTGAATGGCTACACCTTC	CASRHEVRGVNGYTF	TRBV28	.	TRBJ1-2	.
TGTGCCAGCAGCTTGCTCCGCGGGTATGTCTCCTACAATGAGCAGTTCTTC	CASSLLRGYVSYNEQFF	TRBV5-5	once	TRBJ2-1	.
TGTGCCAGCCATTCCGTCGACAGGGTAGCTAACTATGGCTACACCTTC	CASHSVDRVANYGYTF	TRBV28	.	TRBJ1-2	TRBD1